The clone carrying this TCR beta chain was counted at least ten times. Its specificity is not known. The V gene's germline CDR1 is SGHKS and CDR2 YYEKEE (reference sequence). There are 15 residues in the CDR3. V was shortened by 2 bases and J by 3 bases, with 14 bases between the two germline ends. From the 5' RACE reads, TCRdb called clonotypes with MiXCR, one entry per CDR3 protein. The sample carries 110,000 to 150,000 distinct CDR3 sequences, 5% to 8% recorded once. The data belong to a study of T cells after yellow fever vaccination. Study in general: Any fraction with a low cell number was prepared using SMART-Seq v4 Ultra Low Input.

Study observations and caveats: Abundant clonotypes (contaminants from the bulk population) could be present in FACS-sorted repertoires. Booster samples showed a return of most primary-vaccination clones (roughly 95% CD4, about 85% CD8).

The gene calls are TRBV5-5 and TRBJ1-2; D is undetermined. This TCR was recovered from a man aged 25 to 40 who received the YFV17D yellow fever vaccine. The sample consisted of CD4+ T cells sorted from PBMCs, taken 10 days after the yellow fever booster vaccination. This CDR3 reads CASSFYSVGDYGYTF. The CDR3, as DNA: TGTGCCAGCAGCTTTTATTCGGTTGGGGACTATGGCTACACCTTC.